Presented here are 20 T cell receptor beta chains from one specimen sequenced in a study of T cells in Graves' hyperthyroidism and ophthalmopathy. Researchers amplified the TCR beta CDR3 regions from RNA transcripts. An initial round of RT-PCR targeting the TCR CDR3 relied on the HTBI primer set. Via MiXCR, TCRdb re-called the multiplex PCR reads, giving one row per CDR3 protein. The sample gives roughly 500,000 distinct CDR3 sequences, roughly 13% of which show up once; roughly 5.7% is in the top ten. The sequencing sample was made of blood. Every receptor here comes from a woman aged 30 to 39 with Graves' hyperthyroidism that later progressed to Graves' ophthalmopathy.

The gene calls are TRBV20-1 and TRBJ2-7; D ambiguous. CDR1 is DFQATT, CDR2 SNEGSKA, per germline (reference sequence). The V end was cut by 0 bases, the J end by 5 bases, with 5 bases between. CDR3 length equals 11 residues. The CDR3 region is CSAREQHEQYF. CDR3 DNA: TGCAGTGCTAGAGAGCAACACGAGCAGTACTTC.

This clonotype was observed a few times. The chain is built from TRBV19 and TRBJ2-7; D gene unclear. Trimming took 1 base from V and 9 from J, leaving 10 bases between them. Germline CDR1 and CDR2: LNHDA and SQIVND (reference sequence). The CDR3 consists of 12 residues. CDR3 loop: CASSIVSSGQYF. The CDR3, as DNA: TGTGCCAGTAGTATAGTGTCGTCCGGGCAGTACTTC.

This clonotype was detected ten times or more. V gene TRBV29-1 combines with J gene TRBJ2-5; maybe TRBD1 (6 bases). The V and J ends lost 0 bases and 4 bases respectively, with 9 bases between them. CDR3 length equals 13 residues. CDR1 and CDR2 (germline): SQVTM, ANQGSEA. CDR3 DNA: TGCAGCGTTGAAGACTCACAGGGAGAGACCCAGTACTTC. Translated, it gives CSVEDSQGETQYF.

This clonotype occurred many times. The V and J genes are TRBV20-1 and TRBJ2-7, with 8 bases matching TRBD1. Germline trimming cut 0 bases from V and 5 bases from J; bases unmatched to any gene: 15. The CDR3 runs 17 residues. Germline V gives CDR1 DFQATT, CDR2 SNEGSKA (reference sequence). Here the CDR3 reads CSARDRVRGRGPDEQYF. The CDR3 region has the DNA TGCAGTGCTAGAGATCGAGTTCGGGGCAGGGGGCCGGACGAGCAGTACTTC.

This clonotype was detected many times. This sequence joins TRBV28 and TRBJ2-3; D call uncertain. This CDR3 spans 15 amino acids. V lost 6 bases and J 2 bases, leaving 15 bases between the germline ends. Germline V gene lookup returns CDR1 MDHEN and CDR2 SYDVKM. CDR3 sequence reads: CASSPWRTDTDTQYF. In DNA, the CDR3 is TGTGCCAGCAGCCCGTGGCGAACTGACACAGATACGCAGTATTTT.

This clonotype has a count of ten or more. The genes are TRBV25-1 and TRBJ2-3; TRBD2 matches 10 bases. The CDR3 sequence is 16 residues long. Germline V gene sequence: CDR1 MGHDK, CDR2 SYGVNS. V shed 3 bases and J 4 bases; nucleotides not matched to a gene: 7. The CDR3 nucleotides read TGTGCCAGCAGTGAGGGACTAGCGATTACAGCAGATACGCAGTATTTT. Translating it yields CASSEGLAITADTQYF.

This clonotype was seen ten or more times. The chain joins TRBV2 to TRBJ2-1; no clear D. This CDR3 comprises 13 residues. Trimming pared 8 bases from V and 0 bases from J, leaving 8 bases between. Germline CDR1 and CDR2: SNHLY and FYNNEI. The CDR3 nucleotides read TGTGCCAGCTCTAGGAGCTCCTACAATGAGCAGTTCTTC. Translation: CASSRSSYNEQFF.

Many counts were recorded for this clonotype. The J gene is TRBJ2-5, the V gene TRBV7-2; 9 nucleotides match TRBD1. The germline gives CDR1 SGHTA, CDR2 FQGNSA. The CDR3 consists of 15 residues. The V and J ends lost 1 base and 5 bases, in that order; junction bases with no gene match: 5. DNA of the CDR3: TGTGCCAGCAGCTTAGTGGGACAGGGCACCGAGACCCAGTACTTC. Protein: CASSLVGQGTETQYF.

Worth noting for this clonotype: The junction shows a germline mismatch at one end, possibly a read error. The chain couples TRBV3-1 to TRBJ2-6, with TRBD2 identical over 14 bases. Germline CDR1 and CDR2: LGHDT and YNNKEL (reference sequence). This CDR3 contains 20 residues. CDR3 sequence reads: CASSLGLAGGTLSGANVLSF. The CDR3 DNA sequence: TGTGCCAGCAGCCTTGGACTAGCGGGAGGAACTCTCTCTGGGGCCAACGTCCTGAGTTTC.

The rearrangement links TRBV6-5 to TRBJ2-5, with D hard to call. The CDR3 has 13 amino acids. The germline gives CDR1 MNHEY, CDR2 SVGAGI. The V gene lost 4 bases and the J gene lost 5 bases, with 11 bases spanning the gap. For the CDR3, the DNA is TGTGCCAGCAGTTCCCCGGGTGATGAGACCCAGTACTTC. This sequence encodes CASSSPGDETQYF.

This clonotype was detected many times. The chain is built from TRBV14 and TRBJ1-5; D is undetermined. Germline V CDR1 and CDR2: SGHDN, FVKESK. Trimming removed 2 bases from V and 6 bases from J, with 11 bases in between. The CDR3 has 14 residues. The DNA of the CDR3 is TGTGCCAGCAGCCAAACTGGGGATGGTCAGCCCCAGCATTTT. It yields the protein CASSQTGDGQPQHF.

This clonotype was observed at least ten times. CDR3 sequence (DNA): TGTGCCAGCAGCTCGGGGCCAGGCCCTCAAGAGACCCAGTACTTC. This sequence encodes CASSSGPGPQETQYF. This rearrangement joins TRBV11-2 to TRBJ2-5; tentatively, D is TRBD1 or TRBD2 (5 bases each). Trimming removed 4 bases from V and 2 bases from J, with 14 bases in between. CDR1 is SGHAT and CDR2 is FQNNGV in the germline V gene. This CDR3 spans 15 amino acids.

This clonotype appeared many times. This chain links TRBV6-1 with TRBJ2-5, with a possible D match to TRBD2 (5 bases). The ends were cut back, 6 bases at V and 0 bases at J, with 14 bases in the middle. The CDR3 extends over 15 amino acids. The germline V gene has CDR1 MNHNS and CDR2 SASEGT. In DNA, the CDR3 is TGTGCCAGCAGGGAGGCGCAGGCCGACCAAGAGACCCAGTACTTC. Its protein is CASREAQADQETQYF.

This clonotype has a count of ten or more. This chain connects TRBV6-1 to TRBJ1-4; D uncertain. CDR1 is MNHNS, CDR2 SASEGT, per germline. V lost 5 bases to trimming and J lost 3 bases, with 10 bases between them. There are 14 residues in the CDR3. CDR3 sequence (DNA): TGTGCCAGCAGTCTCGGGCTGGCTAATGAAAAACTGTTTTTT. As protein: CASSLGLANEKLFF.

In its sample, this clonotype was seen a few times. Germline is not matched at one junction end, which may reflect a read error. The chain combines TRBV6-5 with TRBJ1-2, with 9 positions matching TRBD1. Germline V CDR1 and CDR2: MNHEY, SVGAGI. The CDR3 spans 16 residues. The CDR3 spells CASSYSTPGTGSGYTF. The CDR3 bases are TGTGCCAGCAGCTACTCCACTCCCGGGACAGGGTCTGGCTACACCTTC.

Ten or more counts support this clonotype. The chain uses TRBV3-1 and TRBJ2-2; D unclear. The CDR3 consists of 14 residues. V was trimmed by 1 base and J by 5 bases, leaving 8 bases between them. Germline V gene sequence: CDR1 LGHDT, CDR2 YNNKEL (reference sequence). In DNA form, the CDR3 reads TGTGCCAGCAGCCAAGGTACACAGACCGGGGAGCTGTTTTTT. Protein: CASSQGTQTGELFF.

This clonotype has at least ten counts. This chain connects TRBV11-2 to TRBJ1-3; perhaps TRBD1 as D (5 bases). The CDR3 covers 16 residues. V lost 0 bases and J lost 4, with 13 bases in between. Germline V gene data show CDR1 as SGHAT and CDR2 as FQNNGV. This chain's CDR3 is CASSLDHGARGNTIYF. The CDR3 nucleotides are TGTGCCAGCAGCTTAGATCATGGGGCGCGGGGAAACACCATATATTTT.

This clonotype was detected many times. The chain carries TRBV27 and TRBJ2-7; 8 bases are shared with TRBD2. The CDR3 spans 14 residues. From germline, CDR1 is MNHEY and CDR2 SMNVEV (reference sequence). V dropped 3 bases and J dropped 4; count of bases not matched to a gene: 5. CDR3 region: CASSLGGGRYEQYF. CDR3 coding DNA: TGTGCCAGCAGTTTGGGCGGGGGGAGGTACGAGCAGTACTTC.

This clonotype was recorded many times. The gene calls are TRBV7-9 and TRBJ2-7; 7 nucleotides line up with TRBD1. The CDR3 totals 18 residues. Germline values: CDR1 SEHNR, CDR2 FQNEAQ (reference sequence). Losses at the gene ends were 5 bases for V and 0 bases for J; bases not matched to a gene: 16. In DNA form, the CDR3 reads TGTGCCAGCAGCCCCGGGACAGCCTACTCCGAGTCCTCCTACGAGCAGTACTTC. Translated, it gives CASSPGTAYSESSYEQYF.

The chain joins TRBV28 to TRBJ1-1; D gene ambiguous. V was cut by 5 bases and J by 6 bases, with 13 bases left in between. The CDR3 runs to 13 residues. The germline V gene encodes CDR1 MDHEN and CDR2 SYDVKM. DNA of the CDR3: TGTGCCAGCAGTCGATTAGGGCGGGCTGAAGCTTTCTTT. This codes for CASSRLGRAEAFF.